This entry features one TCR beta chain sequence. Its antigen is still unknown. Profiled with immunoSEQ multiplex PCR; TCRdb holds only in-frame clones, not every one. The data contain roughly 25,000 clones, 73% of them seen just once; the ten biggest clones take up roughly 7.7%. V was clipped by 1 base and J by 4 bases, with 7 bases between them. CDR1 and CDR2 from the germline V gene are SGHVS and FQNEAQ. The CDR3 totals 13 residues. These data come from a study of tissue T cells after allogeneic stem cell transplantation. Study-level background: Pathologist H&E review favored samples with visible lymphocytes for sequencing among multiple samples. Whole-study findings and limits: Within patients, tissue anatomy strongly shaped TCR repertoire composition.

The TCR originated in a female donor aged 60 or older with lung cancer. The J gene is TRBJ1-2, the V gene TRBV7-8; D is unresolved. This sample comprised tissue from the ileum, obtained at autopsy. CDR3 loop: CASSLEAGYGYTF. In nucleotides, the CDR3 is TGTGCCAGCAGCTTAGAGGCAGGCTATGGCTACACCTTC.